The 12 T cell receptor beta chains reported below all come from one sample, sequenced in a study of shared clonotypes between healthy human individuals. Some clones are missing from TCRdb's copy, which holds only in-frame ones; the method was immunoSEQ multiplex PCR. The table includes over 700,000 clones, 72% detected once. Sequencing input: memory CD4+ T cells sorted from blood. As for subset: CD45RA-negative fraction. The receptors shown here come from a woman in her thirties in good health.

V and J are TRBV5-1 and TRBJ2-7, with TRBD2 identical over 9 bases. Trimming at V came to 3 bases and at J to 3 bases, leaving 10 bases not matched to a gene. CDR3 length: 16 amino acids. Per the germline V gene, CDR1 is SGHRS and CDR2 is YFSETQ. The CDR3 region is CASSSRTSGYFYEQYF. The CDR3 DNA follows: TGCGCCAGCAGCTCCCGAACTAGCGGGTATTTCTACGAGCAGTACTTC.

This clone has a handful of counts. The chain is built from TRBV5-1 and TRBJ1-2, with TRBD1 matching over 10 bases. The CDR3 is 15 residues long. Germline V gives CDR1 SGHRS, CDR2 YFSETQ. V shed 0 bases and J 6 bases; nucleotides not matched to a gene: 5. As DNA, the CDR3 is TGCGCCAGCAGCTTGGCTCTGGGACAGGGGAATGGCTACACCTTC. Its protein is CASSLALGQGNGYTF.

This chain uses TRBV7-3 with TRBJ2-3; D is ambiguous. The CDR3 has 14 residues. Germline V gene sequence: CDR1 SGHTA, CDR2 FQGTGA. Trimming pared 5 bases from V and 1 base from J, leaving 10 bases between. The CDR3 spells CASSNSAGTDTQYF. CDR3 coding DNA: TGTGCCAGCAGCAATTCTGCAGGCACAGATACGCAGTATTTT.

This chain links TRBV11-2 with TRBJ2-5; either TRBD1 or TRBD2 may fit D (5 bases each). The V gene's germline CDR1 is SGHAT and CDR2 FQNNGV. The germline V and J ends were trimmed by 5 bases and 3 bases, with 16 bases remaining between them. The CDR3 runs to 15 residues. The CDR3 is CASSHRDGEKETQYF. The DNA of the CDR3 is TGTGCCAGCAGCCACCGGGACGGTGAAAAAGAGACCCAGTACTTC.

The chain combines TRBV11-2 with TRBJ2-7; perhaps TRBD2 as D (6 bases). The length of the CDR3 is 18 residues. The V gene's germline CDR1 is SGHAT and CDR2 FQNNGV. Trimming cost V 1 base and J 5 bases, with 24 bases left between them. CDR3 coding DNA: TGTGCCAGCAGCTTAGCCCCCGCCGGGGGATGGGGGTATAACGAGCAGTACTTC. Amino acid sequence: CASSLAPAGGWGYNEQYF.

CDR3 residues: CATSRERTQGQETQYF. The CDR3 DNA reads as TGTGCCACCAGCAGAGAACGGACCCAGGGACAAGAGACCCAGTACTTC. This sequence joins TRBV15 and TRBJ2-5; possible D gene TRBD1, 5 bases. CDR1 is LNHNV, CDR2 YYDKDF, per germline (reference sequence). The CDR3 extends over 16 amino acids. V shed 0 bases and J shed 2 bases, with 13 bases lying between them.

This clone has only a few counts. J is TRBJ2-5 and V is TRBV4-2; D tentatively reads TRBD1 or TRBD2 (5 bases each). Germline V gene data show CDR1 as LGHNA and CDR2 as YNFKEQ. V was shortened by 1 base and J by 1 base, with 16 bases between the two germline ends. The CDR3 is 17 amino acids. The CDR3 DNA reads as TGTGCCAGCAGCCAAGCCCTGGGACGGAACCGCCAAGAGACCCAGTACTTC. Translation: CASSQALGRNRQETQYF.

This chain connects TRBV25-1 to TRBJ1-6; the match to TRBD1 covers 9 bases. J gave up 7 bases and V 4 bases, and 5 bases lay outside the gene matches. Germline lookup yields CDR1 MGHDK and CDR2 SYGVNS. The CDR3 is 15 residues long. CDR3 protein: CASSAAGTGNSPLHF. The CDR3 DNA is TGTGCCAGCAGTGCCGCCGGGACAGGGAATTCACCCCTCCACTTT.

The CDR3 nucleotides are TGTGCCAGCACCACCCGCGCCCAGGCTGAAGCTTTCTTT. Residues: CASTTRAQAEAFF. The V and J genes are TRBV11-2 and TRBJ1-1; no definite D call. Deletions cut 7 bases from V and 6 bases from J, with 15 bases between. This CDR3 has 13 residues. CDR1 SGHAT and CDR2 FQNNGV come from the germline V gene.

This clone was seen a handful of times. Additional DNA sequences in this sample encode the identical CDR3. This chain connects TRBV28 to TRBJ2-6; unclear D gene. The CDR3 has 15 residues. The germline CDR1 and CDR2 sequences are MDHEN and SYDVKM. V shed 5 bases and J shed 0 bases, with 8 bases lying between them. As DNA, the CDR3 is TGTGCCAGCAGTAGCCCGAGCTCTGGGGCCAACGTCCTGACTTTC. Encoded protein: CASSSPSSGANVLTF.

The gene calls are TRBV30 and TRBJ1-4; D remains unclear. This CDR3 spans 14 amino acids. CDR1 and CDR2 from the germline V gene are GTSNPN and SVGIG (reference sequence). Trimming removed 2 bases from V and 4 bases from J, with 11 bases in between. CDR3 nucleotides: TGTGCCTGGAGTAAGGACGGAATTAATGAAAAACTGTTTTTT. This sequence encodes CAWSKDGINEKLFF.

This chain uses TRBV11-2 with TRBJ2-6; D may be TRBD1 (6 bases). This CDR3 is built from 16 residues. From germline, CDR1 is SGHAT and CDR2 FQNNGV. The V end was cut by 6 bases, the J end by 1 base, with 13 bases between. CDR3 sequence: CASSFTQGSGANVLTF. DNA of the CDR3: TGTGCCAGCAGTTTCACACAGGGATCTGGGGCCAACGTCCTGACTTTC. Together with reference TRBV11-2 and TRBJ2-6, the CDR3 gives the full variable domain: EAGVAQSPRYKIIEKRQSVAFWCNPISGHATLYWYQQILGQGPKLLIQFQNNGVVDDSQLPKDRFSAERLKGVDSTLKIQPAKLEDSAVYLCASSFTQGSGANVLTFGAGSRLTVL.